This entry concerns a single T cell receptor (beta chain). The antigen is not known. All TRB cDNA libraries came from 5' RACE performed with UMI labels. From the 5' RACE reads, TCRdb lists one entry per CDR3 protein and no DNA. Listed are roughly 110,000 distinct CDR3 sequences; 0.3% to 0.45% falls within the top ten. Each CD8+ T cell subset was sorted in triplicate, under 350,000 cells each. Naive CD8+ T lymphocytes were specified as CD45RO-CCR7+CD27+CD95-. This CDR3 comprises 15 residues. Germline assignment: CDR1 SQVTM and CDR2 ANQGSEA. The data stem from a study of CXCR3-negative and CXCR3-positive naive CD8 T cells. Study-wide findings and caveats: More hydrophobic TRB CDR3s occurred in CXCR3-positive than in CXCR3-negative naive cells. Cryopreserved PBMCs had partly decreased CXCR3 expression; fresh PBMCs were used in most assays.

The clonotype was recovered from a human donor in good health. Some clones in this sample may be carry-over from other donors' samples. This sequence joins TRBV29-1 and TRBJ2-1; TCRdb returns TRBD2, unconfirmable since there is no DNA. Material: naive CXCR3+ CD8+ T cells from blood. Subset denoted: CD45RO-CCR7+CD27+CD95- naive CD8+ T cells expressing CXCR3 (TNR3+). The chain's CDR3 is CSVEDETVPYNEQFF.